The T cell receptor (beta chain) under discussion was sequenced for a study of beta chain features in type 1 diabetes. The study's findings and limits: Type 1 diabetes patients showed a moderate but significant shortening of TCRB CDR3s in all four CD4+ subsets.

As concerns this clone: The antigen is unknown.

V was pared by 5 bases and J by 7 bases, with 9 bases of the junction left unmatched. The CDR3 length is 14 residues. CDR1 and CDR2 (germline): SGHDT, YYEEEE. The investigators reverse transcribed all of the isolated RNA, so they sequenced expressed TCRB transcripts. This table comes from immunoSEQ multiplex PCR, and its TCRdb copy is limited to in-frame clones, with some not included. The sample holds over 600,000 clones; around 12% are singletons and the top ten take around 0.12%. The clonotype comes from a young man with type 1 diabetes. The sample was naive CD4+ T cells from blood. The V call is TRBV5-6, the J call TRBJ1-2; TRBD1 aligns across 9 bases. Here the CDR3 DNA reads TGTGCCAGCAGTTCGGGACAGGGCAAAGGTGGCTACACCTTC. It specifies CASSSGQGKGGYTF.